This TCR beta chain came from a study of long-term antiretroviral therapy in people with HIV. Version v3.0 of the immunoSEQ assay ran at survey level. Data came from immunoSEQ multiplex PCR; TCRdb stores just in-frame clones and leaves some out. Here the sample spans roughly 20,000 clones, around 77% being singletons. Per germline, CDR1 GTSNPN and CDR2 SVGIG (reference sequence). This CDR3 region has 13 residues. Between the trimmed V and J ends, which lost 3 bases and 0 bases, there was a span of 8 bases. V is TRBV30 and J is TRBJ1-2; TRBD1 is a possible D gene (5 bases). The sample was unsorted PBMCs, taken roughly 21 months before starting antiretroviral therapy. This receptor was obtained from a woman aged 40 to 50 with HIV. CDR3 sequence reads: CAWRDITNYGYTF. CDR3 nucleotides: TGTGCCTGGAGGGACATCACTAACTATGGCTACACCTTC.